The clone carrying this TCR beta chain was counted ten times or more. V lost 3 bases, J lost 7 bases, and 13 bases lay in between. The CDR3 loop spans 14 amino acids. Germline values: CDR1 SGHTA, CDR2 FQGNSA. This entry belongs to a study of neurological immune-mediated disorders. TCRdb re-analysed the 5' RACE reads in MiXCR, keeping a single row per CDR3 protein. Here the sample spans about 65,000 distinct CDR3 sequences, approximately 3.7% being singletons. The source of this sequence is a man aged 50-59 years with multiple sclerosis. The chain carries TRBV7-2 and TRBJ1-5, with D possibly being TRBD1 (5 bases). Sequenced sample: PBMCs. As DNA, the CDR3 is TGTGCCAGCAGCTTTACCGGGGCCCAACAGCCCCAGCATTTT. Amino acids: CASSFTGAQQPQHF.